The clone carrying this TCR beta chain has only a few counts. What it binds is unknown. The sample originates from a study of beta chain features in type 1 diabetes. General observations from the study: PCR could preferentially amplify shorter templates, alike in patients and controls. In all four CD4+ subsets, TCRB CDR3 length was significantly, moderately reduced in type 1 diabetes.

Sequenced material consisted of expressed TCRB transcripts (all of the isolated RNA was reverse transcribed). The method was immunoSEQ multiplex PCR; TCRdb's version includes in-frame clones alone and lacks a portion of them. This sample carries over 650,000 clones, around 15% of them seen once, and the ten largest clones take approximately 0.043%. V gave up 4 bases and J gave up 3 bases, with 15 bases separating them. The CDR3 runs 15 residues. Germline CDR1 reads SGHDN; CDR2 reads FVKESK. This TCR derives from a man aged 18-30 years with type 1 diabetes. The sequenced sample consisted of naive CD4+ T cells from blood. The genes are TRBV14 and TRBJ1-1; possibly TRBD1 for D (5 bases). DNA for the CDR3: TGTGCCAGCAGCCGCGATTGGGGGATTGACACTGAAGCTTTCTTT. It yields the protein CASSRDWGIDTEAFF.